This TCR beta chain was identified during a study of cytomegalovirus exposure and HLA in healthy donors. Study outcomes and limitations: While the bulk of TCR sequences proved rare, some public TCRs turned up in many donors. Reportedly, cytomegalovirus status was diagnosed with high sensitivity and specificity.

Trimming stripped 6 bases from V and 2 bases from J, with 13 bases between. The CDR3 is 14 residues long. Germline-derived CDR1 and CDR2 are SQVTM and ANQGSEA. 60 Vbeta and 13 Jbeta primers were used in PCR. The table came from immunoSEQ multiplex PCR; TCRdb's copy has only in-frame clones and leaves some out. The sample lists about 190,000 clones; around 67% were seen once. For this clone: No antigen is known for it.

Sequences were obtained from PBMCs. The chain carries TRBV29-1 and TRBJ2-2; a possible D gene is TRBD1 (6 bases). The TCR sequence derives from a woman in her twenties or thirties in good health and CMV-seropositive. DNA for the CDR3: TGCAGCGTGTACGGACAGTATAACACCGGGGAGCTGTTTTTT. This sequence encodes CSVYGQYNTGELFF.